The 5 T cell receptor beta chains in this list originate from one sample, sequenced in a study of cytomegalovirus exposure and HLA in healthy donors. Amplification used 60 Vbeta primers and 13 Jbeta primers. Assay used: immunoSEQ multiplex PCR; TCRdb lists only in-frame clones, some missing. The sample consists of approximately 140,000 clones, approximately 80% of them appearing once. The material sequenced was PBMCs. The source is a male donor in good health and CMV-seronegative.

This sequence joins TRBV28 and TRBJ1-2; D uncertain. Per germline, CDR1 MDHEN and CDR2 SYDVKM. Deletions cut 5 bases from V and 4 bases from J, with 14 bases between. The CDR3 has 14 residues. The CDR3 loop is CASSPRLGSYGYTF. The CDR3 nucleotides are TGTGCCAGCAGTCCCCGGTTGGGCTCCTATGGCTACACCTTC.

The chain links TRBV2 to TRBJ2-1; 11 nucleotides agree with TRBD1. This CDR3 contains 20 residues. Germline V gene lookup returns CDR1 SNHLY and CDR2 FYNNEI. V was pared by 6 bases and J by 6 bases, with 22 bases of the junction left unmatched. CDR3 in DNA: TGTGCCAGCAGGCGGACAGGGGGCTGGGGTGAGGGTATTGGCGGCAATGAGCAGTTCTTC. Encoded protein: CASRRTGGWGEGIGGNEQFF.

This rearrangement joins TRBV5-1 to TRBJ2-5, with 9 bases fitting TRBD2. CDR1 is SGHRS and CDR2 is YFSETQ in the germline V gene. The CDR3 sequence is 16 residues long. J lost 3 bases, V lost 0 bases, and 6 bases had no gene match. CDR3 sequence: CASSLEASGAEETQYF. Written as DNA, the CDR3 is TGCGCCAGCAGCTTGGAGGCTAGCGGGGCCGAAGAGACCCAGTACTTC.

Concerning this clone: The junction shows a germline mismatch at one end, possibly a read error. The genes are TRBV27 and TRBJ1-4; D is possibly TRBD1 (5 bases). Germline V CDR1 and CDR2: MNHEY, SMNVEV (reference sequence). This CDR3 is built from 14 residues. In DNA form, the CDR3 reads TGTGCCAGCAGTTTTCAGGGAACTAATGAAAGACTGTTTTTT. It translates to CASSFQGTNERLFF.

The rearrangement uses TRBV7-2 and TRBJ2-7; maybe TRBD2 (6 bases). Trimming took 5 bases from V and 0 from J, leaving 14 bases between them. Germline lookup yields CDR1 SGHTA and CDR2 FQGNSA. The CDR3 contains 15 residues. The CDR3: CASSPRDFSSYEQYF. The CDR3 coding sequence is TGTGCCAGCAGCCCCCGGGACTTTAGCTCCTACGAGCAGTACTTC.